This T cell receptor beta chain originates from a study of T-cell reconstitution after alpha-beta-depleted transplantation in children. Germline lookup yields CDR1 SNHLY and CDR2 FYNNEI. The CDR3 extends over 15 amino acids. The V end lost 4 bases, the J end lost 3 bases, and 15 bases lay between the germline ends. Library preparation (for TCRbeta) was performed with unique molecular identifiers. Using its own MiXCR run on the PCR reads, TCRdb lists one record per CDR3 protein. This sample has roughly 200,000 distinct CDR3 sequences, with approximately 9% found just once. This specimen was PBMCs from the stem cell graft donor, taken from the stem cell graft. The TCR was taken from a human donor who donated a stem cell graft to a child with acute lymphoblastic leukemia. The chain couples TRBV2 to TRBJ1-2; D might be TRBD1 (6 bases). The CDR3 sequence is CASSARGSPYYGYTF. CDR3 DNA: TGTGCCAGCAGTGCGAGGGGGAGTCCCTACTATGGCTACACCTTC.